This TCR beta chain was documented in a study of blood T cells in healthy people across ages. Study context: About one barcoded beta molecule per two T cells came from capture by template switching.

The use of a sample-barcoded 5' primer and a J-beta primer mix characterized a second PCR of roughly 6 to 11 cycles. TCRdb passed the 5' RACE reads through MiXCR, listing each CDR3 protein once. This sample has some 1,800,000 distinct CDR3 sequences, with about two fifths found just once. The study's findings and limits: TCR beta diversity was tightly associated with the proportion of naive T cells. Donor CMV infection status was unknown, possibly confounding age-related changes in expanded clonotypes.

The CDR3 loop spans 16 amino acids. Unmatched junction bases numbered 9, after V lost 5 bases and J lost 3 bases. Germline CDR1 and CDR2: SGHTA and FQGNSA. With respect to this clonotype: Its target is not known.

This TCR came from a human donor in good health. V is TRBV7-2 and J is TRBJ2-3, with 9 bases fitting TRBD1. The sequenced material came from blood. CDR3 region: CASSRSDRGVTDTQYF. The CDR3 DNA reads as TGTGCCAGCAGCCGGTCGGACAGGGGAGTAACAGATACGCAGTATTTT.